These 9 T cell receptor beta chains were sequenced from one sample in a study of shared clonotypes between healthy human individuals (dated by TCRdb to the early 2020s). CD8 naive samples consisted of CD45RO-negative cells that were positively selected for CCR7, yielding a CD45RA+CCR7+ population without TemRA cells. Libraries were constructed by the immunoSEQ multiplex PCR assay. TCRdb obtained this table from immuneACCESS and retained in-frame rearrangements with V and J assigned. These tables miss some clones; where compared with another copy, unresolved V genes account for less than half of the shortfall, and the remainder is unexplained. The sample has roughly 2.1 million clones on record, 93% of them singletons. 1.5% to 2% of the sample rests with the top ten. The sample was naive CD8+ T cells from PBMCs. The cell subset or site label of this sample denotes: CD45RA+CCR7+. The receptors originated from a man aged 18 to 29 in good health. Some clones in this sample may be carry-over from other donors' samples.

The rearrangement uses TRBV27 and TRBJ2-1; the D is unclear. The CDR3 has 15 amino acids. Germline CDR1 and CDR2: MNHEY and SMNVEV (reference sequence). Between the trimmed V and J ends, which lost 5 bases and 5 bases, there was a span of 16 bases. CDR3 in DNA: TGTGCCAGCAGTACTCTAGTTAGAGGTCACAATGAGCAGTTCTTC. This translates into CASSTLVRGHNEQFF.

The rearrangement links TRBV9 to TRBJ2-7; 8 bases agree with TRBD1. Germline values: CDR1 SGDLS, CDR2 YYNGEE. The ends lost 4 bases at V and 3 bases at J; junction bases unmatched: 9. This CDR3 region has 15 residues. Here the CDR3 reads CASSPGGQGLYEQYF. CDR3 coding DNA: TGTGCCAGCAGCCCCGGAGGACAGGGCCTCTACGAGCAGTACTTC.

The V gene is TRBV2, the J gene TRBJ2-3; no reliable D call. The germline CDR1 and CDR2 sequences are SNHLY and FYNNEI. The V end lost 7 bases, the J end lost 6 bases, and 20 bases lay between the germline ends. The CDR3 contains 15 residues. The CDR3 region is CASTPLSPTADTQYF. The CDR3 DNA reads TGTGCCAGCACCCCTCTTAGCCCTACGGCGGATACGCAGTATTTT.

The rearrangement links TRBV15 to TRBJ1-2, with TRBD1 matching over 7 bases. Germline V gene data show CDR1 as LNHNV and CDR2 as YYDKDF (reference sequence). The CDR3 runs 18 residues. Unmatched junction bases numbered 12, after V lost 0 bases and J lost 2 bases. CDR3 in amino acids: CATSRDRAGGALNYGYTF. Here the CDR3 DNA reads TGTGCCACCAGCAGAGATCGGGCAGGGGGAGCATTGAACTATGGCTACACCTTC.

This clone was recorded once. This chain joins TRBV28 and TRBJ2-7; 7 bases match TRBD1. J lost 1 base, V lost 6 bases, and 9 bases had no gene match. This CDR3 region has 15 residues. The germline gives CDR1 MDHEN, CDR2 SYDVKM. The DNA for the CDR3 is TGTGCCAGCAGATTTACCCGGGACAGATCCTACGAGCAGTACTTC. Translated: CASRFTRDRSYEQYF.

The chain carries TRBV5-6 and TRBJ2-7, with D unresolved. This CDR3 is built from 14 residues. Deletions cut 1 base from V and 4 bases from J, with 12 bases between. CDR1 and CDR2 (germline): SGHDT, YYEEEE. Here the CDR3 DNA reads TGTGCCAGCAGCTTGTTTTACACTGGATACGAGCAGTACTTC. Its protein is CASSLFYTGYEQYF.

CDR3 in DNA: TGTGCCAGCAGCCACGCAGCGGGCTGGGCAGATACGCAGTATTTT. Its translation is CASSHAAGWADTQYF. J is TRBJ2-3 and V is TRBV7-6, with a tentative D call TRBD2 (6 bases). Looked up from germline, CDR1 is SGHVS and CDR2 is FNYEAQ. V shed 5 bases and J shed 4 bases, with 16 bases lying between them. CDR3 length equals 15 residues.

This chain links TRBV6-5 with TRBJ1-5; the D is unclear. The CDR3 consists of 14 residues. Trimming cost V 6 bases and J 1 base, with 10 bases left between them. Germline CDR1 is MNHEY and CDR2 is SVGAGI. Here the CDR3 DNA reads TGTGCCAGCAGCCTAGGTCGGAGCAATCAGCCCCAGCATTTT. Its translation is CASSLGRSNQPQHF.

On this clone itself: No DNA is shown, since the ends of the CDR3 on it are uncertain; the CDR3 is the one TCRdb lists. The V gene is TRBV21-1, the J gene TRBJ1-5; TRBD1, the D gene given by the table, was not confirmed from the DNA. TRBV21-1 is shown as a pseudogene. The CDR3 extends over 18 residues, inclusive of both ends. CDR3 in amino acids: CASSKPKVGGGSNQPQHF.